This is a list of T cell receptor beta chains from one sample in a study of T cells in Graves' hyperthyroidism and ophthalmopathy. TCRdb reanalysed the multiplex PCR reads using MiXCR and keeps one entry per CDR3 protein. The data contain some 500,000 distinct CDR3 sequences, around an eighth of them seen just once; the ten biggest clones take up less than 20%. The sequenced material came from blood. These TCRs come from a woman aged 18-29 years with Graves' hyperthyroidism. Each CDR3 is given with its conserved first and last residue. The order of the fields is D gene, J gene, V gene, clone size, CDR3 DNA, CDR3 protein. The D gene is left open where the match is weak. Size tells how often a clone was seen (once, few, many) or the class of an expanded clone, and some rows leave it out.

D: -
J: TRBJ2-1
V: TRBV2
size: many
DNA: TGTGCCAGCAGTGTAGGGCAGCTATTTAGCTCCTACAATGAGCAGTTCTTC
CDR3: CASSVGQLFSSYNEQFF

D: -
J: TRBJ2-1
V: TRBV6-1
size: -
DNA: TGTGCCAGCAGTGATCTCCGCGGCTCCTACAATGAGCAGTTCTTC
CDR3: CASSDLRGSYNEQFF

D: TRBD2
J: TRBJ2-5
V: TRBV6-1
size: many
DNA: TGTGCCAGCAACCCGAGTTATGGCGGGAGGAAACAAGAGACCCAGTACTTC
CDR3: CASNPSYGGRKQETQYF

D: -
J: TRBJ2-1
V: TRBV12-3/TRBV12-4
size: many
DNA: TGTGCCAGCGGCGATCTCGCATACAATGAGCAGTTCTTC
CDR3: CASGDLAYNEQFF

D: -
J: TRBJ1-2
V: TRBV27
size: many
DNA: TGTGCCAGCAGTACTGAGGGGTACTATGGCTACACCTTC
CDR3: CASSTEGYYGYTF

D: TRBD2
J: TRBJ2-7
V: TRBV9
size: many
DNA: TGTGCCAGCGGGATGGGACTAGCGGGAGCCGAGCAGTACTTC
CDR3: CASGMGLAGAEQYF

D: TRBD2
J: TRBJ2-5
V: TRBV5-1
size: -
DNA: TGCGCCAGCAGCTTGGGGGCTAGCGGGACCCAAGAGACCCAGTACTTC
CDR3: CASSLGASGTQETQYF

D: -
J: TRBJ1-4
V: TRBV20-1
size: few
DNA: TGCAGTGCCGGCGTCACTCCCTCTTATGAAAAACTGTTTTTT
CDR3: CSAGVTPSYEKLFF

D: TRBD1
J: TRBJ2-7
V: TRBV7-2
size: many
DNA: TGTGCCAGCAGCTCAAGCCAAGCGGACAGGGGCTACTACGAGCAGTACTTC
CDR3: CASSSSQADRGYYEQYF

D: -
J: TRBJ2-2
V: TRBV24-1
size: -
DNA: TGTGCCACCAGTGATCCCACAGGGCTCGATGGCGGGGAGCTGTTTTTT
CDR3: CATSDPTGLDGGELFF

D: TRBD2
J: TRBJ2-1
V: TRBV20-1
size: many
DNA: TGCAGTACCGTAAGGACTAGCGGTTACAATGAGCAGTTCTTC
CDR3: CSTVRTSGYNEQFF

D: TRBD1
J: TRBJ2-3
V: TRBV11-2
size: -
DNA: TGTGCCAGCACCCTGACAGGGGGCGAGATGAGGAATACGCAGTATTTT
CDR3: CASTLTGGEMRNTQYF

D: -
J: TRBJ1-2
V: TRBV29-1
size: many
DNA: TGCAGCGTTGAACCCCCGGGACGGAACTATGGCTACACCTTC
CDR3: CSVEPPGRNYGYTF

D: -
J: TRBJ1-1
V: TRBV24-1
size: many
DNA: TGTGCCACTGCTCCACAGGGTGGGACTGAAGCTTTCTTT
CDR3: CATAPQGGTEAFF

D: TRBD1
J: TRBJ1-5
V: TRBV19
size: -
DNA: TGTGCCAGTAGTACTTCCGACAGGGCTAGCAATCAGCCCCAGCATTTT
CDR3: CASSTSDRASNQPQHF

D: -
J: TRBJ1-5
V: TRBV3-1
size: -
DNA: TGTGCCAGCAGCCATTTTAGCAATCAGCCCCAGCATTTT
CDR3: CASSHFSNQPQHF

D: -
J: TRBJ1-2
V: TRBV11-2
size: many
DNA: TGTGCCAGCAGCTTAGATAGGACGGACTATGGCTACACCTTC
CDR3: CASSLDRTDYGYTF

D: -
J: TRBJ1-1
V: TRBV5-6
size: -
DNA: TGTGCCAGCAGCATGGTAAGCGCTGAAGCTTTCTTT
CDR3: CASSMVSAEAFF

D: TRBD2
J: TRBJ2-5
V: TRBV25-1
size: -
DNA: TGTGCCAGCAGTGCTCCAGAGCGGGGGGCTGGAGAGACCCAGTACTTC
CDR3: CASSAPERGAGETQYF

D: -
J: TRBJ2-3
V: TRBV24-1
size: many
DNA: TGTGCCACCAGTGATTTGTCAGGTTCCGGGCAAGATACGCAGTATTTT
CDR3: CATSDLSGSGQDTQYF

D: -
J: TRBJ1-3
V: TRBV10-3
size: many
DNA: TGTGCCATCAGTGATCACTCTGGAAACACCATATATTTT
CDR3: CAISDHSGNTIYF

D: TRBD1
J: TRBJ2-2
V: TRBV20-1
size: many
DNA: TGCAGTGCTAAGACAGGGTGGTACGGGGAGCTGTTTTTT
CDR3: CSAKTGWYGELFF

D: -
J: TRBJ2-7
V: TRBV19
size: many
DNA: TGTGCCAGTAGCGGGGTCGGTCTGGAGCAGTACTTC
CDR3: CASSGVGLEQYF

D: TRBD2
J: TRBJ2-5
V: TRBV10-3
size: many
DNA: TGTGCCACCATCAGTGGCCTAGCGGGAGTGGTAGAGACCCAGTACTTC
CDR3: CATISGLAGVVETQYF

D: TRBD1
J: TRBJ1-1
V: TRBV18
size: many
DNA: TGTGCCAGCTCACAGGGACAGGAAAATGAAGCTTTCTTT
CDR3: CASSQGQENEAFF

D: TRBD2
J: TRBJ2-1
V: TRBV7-2
size: -
DNA: TGTGCCAGCAGCCGTACTCTAGCGGGTGCGTCCTACAATGAGCAGTTCTTC
CDR3: CASSRTLAGASYNEQFF

D: -
J: TRBJ2-7
V: TRBV10-3
size: -
DNA: TGTGCCATCAGTGCCCCCGCCAGGGCCTACGAGCAGTACTTC
CDR3: CAISAPARAYEQYF

D: -
J: TRBJ2-1
V: TRBV6-5
size: -
DNA: TGTGCCAGCAGTTACTCTTCTCGAGGGATCGTAATCGGTGAGCAGTTCTTC
CDR3: CASSYSSRGIVIGEQFF

D: -
J: TRBJ1-1
V: TRBV6-2/TRBV6-3
size: -
DNA: TGTGCCAGCAGCCAAGCCGGGACGGTGAACACTGAAGCTTTCTTT
CDR3: CASSQAGTVNTEAFF

D: -
J: TRBJ1-1
V: TRBV30
size: many
DNA: TGTGCCTGGAGGACGGGACAGAACACTGAAGCTTTCTTT
CDR3: CAWRTGQNTEAFF

D: -
J: TRBJ1-2
V: TRBV4-1
size: -
DNA: TGCGCCAGCAGCCAGGAGAGGACTGATGGCTACACCTTC
CDR3: CASSQERTDGYTF

D: TRBD1
J: TRBJ1-2
V: TRBV6-1
size: many
DNA: TGTGCCAGCAGTTCTGGACAGGGTTGGGGCTACACCTTC
CDR3: CASSSGQGWGYTF

D: TRBD1
J: TRBJ2-2
V: TRBV3-1
size: many
DNA: TGTGCCAGCAGCAGGACAGGGGGTGTCACCGGGGAGCTGTTTTTT
CDR3: CASSRTGGVTGELFF

D: TRBD2
J: TRBJ2-7
V: TRBV10-3
size: many
DNA: TGTGCCATCAGTGAGCATACTAGCGGGAATGACGAGCAGTACTTC
CDR3: CAISEHTSGNDEQYF

D: TRBD2
J: TRBJ2-2
V: TRBV30
size: many
DNA: TGTGCCTGGAGTGTCCTGGGAGGGCCGGGCACCGGGGAGCTGTTTTTT
CDR3: CAWSVLGGPGTGELFF

D: -
J: TRBJ2-7
V: TRBV20-1
size: -
DNA: TGCAGTGCTAGGTACTCCTACGAGCAGTACTTC
CDR3: CSARYSYEQYF

D: -
J: TRBJ1-1
V: TRBV2
size: many
DNA: TGTGCCAGCAGGGTCGTCACAAACACTGAAGCTTTCTTT
CDR3: CASRVVTNTEAFF

D: -
J: TRBJ1-6
V: TRBV18
size: many
DNA: TGTGCCAGCTCAGAACAGGAAAATTCACCCCTCCACTTT
CDR3: CASSEQENSPLHF

D: -
J: TRBJ2-1
V: TRBV27
size: many
DNA: TGTGCCAGCGCGATACCTAGCGAGCGCGCGGCTGATAATGAGCAGTTCTTC
CDR3: CASAIPSERAADNEQFF

D: -
J: TRBJ1-5
V: TRBV6-1
size: -
DNA: TGTGCCAGCCGCTCTTCCGCGACCAAGCAGCCCCAGCATTTT
CDR3: CASRSSATKQPQHF

D: -
J: TRBJ2-1
V: TRBV6-1
size: -
DNA: TGTGCCAGCAGTCTGACCGGGACTCGGGAGCAGTTCTTC
CDR3: CASSLTGTREQFF

D: -
J: TRBJ2-7
V: TRBV18
size: -
DNA: TGTGCCAGCTCACCCTGGAGCGGCAGTACCTACGAGCAGTACTTC
CDR3: CASSPWSGSTYEQYF

D: TRBD1
J: TRBJ2-1
V: TRBV20-1
size: many
DNA: TGCAGTGCTACCTCGGGACAGACCTCCTACAATGAGCAGTTCTTC
CDR3: CSATSGQTSYNEQFF

D: -
J: TRBJ2-6
V: TRBV5-1
size: few
DNA: TGCGCCAGCCAGCACCGGGGGGCCCCTGGGGCCAACGTCCTGACTTTC
CDR3: CASQHRGAPGANVLTF

D: TRBD2
J: TRBJ2-6
V: TRBV12-3/TRBV12-4
size: -
DNA: TGTGCCAGCGGGCCCCGGGGGGTTGGGATCTCTGGGGCCAACGTCCTGACTTTC
CDR3: CASGPRGVGISGANVLTF

D: -
J: TRBJ1-5
V: TRBV7-9
size: few
DNA: TGTGCCAGCAGCCTCGGGACACCGAATCAGCCCCAGCATTTT
CDR3: CASSLGTPNQPQHF

D: TRBD1
J: TRBJ1-2
V: TRBV12-3/TRBV12-4
size: many
DNA: TGTGCCAGCAGTTCCAAGACAGGGGGCTATGGCTACACCTTC
CDR3: CASSSKTGGYGYTF

D: -
J: TRBJ1-2
V: TRBV10-3
size: many
DNA: TGTGCCATCAGTGAGTCGGGGGCCCGAGGAGGCTACACCTTC
CDR3: CAISESGARGGYTF

D: -
J: TRBJ2-5
V: TRBV14
size: many
DNA: TGTGCCAGCAGCCACCCCCTCGAATGGGGGGCGAGCGGAGAGACCCAGTACTTC
CDR3: CASSHPLEWGASGETQYF

D: -
J: TRBJ1-1
V: TRBV7-3
size: few
DNA: TGTGCCAGCAGCTTATTTGGGAGAATGAACACTGAAGCTTTCTTT
CDR3: CASSLFGRMNTEAFF

D: -
J: TRBJ1-6
V: TRBV18
size: many
DNA: TGTGCCAGCTCACCAGTCTCTGGGGGCGGAAGTTCACCCCTCCACTTT
CDR3: CASSPVSGGGSSPLHF

D: TRBD1
J: TRBJ1-3
V: TRBV6-2/TRBV6-3
size: -
DNA: TGTGCCAGCAGTTACGGGACAGGGCAAAACACCATATATTTT
CDR3: CASSYGTGQNTIYF

D: -
J: TRBJ2-3
V: TRBV10-3
size: many
DNA: TGTGCCATCAGTGAGTCTACAGATACGCAGTATTTT
CDR3: CAISESTDTQYF

D: -
J: TRBJ2-4
V: TRBV14
size: many
DNA: TGTGCCAGCAGCCACGGACAGTCGGACATTCAGTACTTC
CDR3: CASSHGQSDIQYF

D: TRBD1
J: TRBJ2-1
V: TRBV3-1
size: many
DNA: TGTGCCAGCAGCCAACTGGACAGGAACAATGAGCAGTTCTTC
CDR3: CASSQLDRNNEQFF

D: TRBD1
J: TRBJ2-4
V: TRBV12-3/TRBV12-4
size: many
DNA: TGTGCCAGCAGTTTAGACAGGGGCATTCAGTACTTC
CDR3: CASSLDRGIQYF

D: TRBD2
J: TRBJ2-5
V: TRBV7-7
size: many
DNA: TGTGCCAGCAGACCGATAGCGGGAGGGGGGGAGACCCAGTACTTC
CDR3: CASRPIAGGGETQYF